The entry below describes one T cell receptor (beta chain). These data come from a study of patients and donors after allogeneic stem cell transplantation. TCRdb reprocessed the RT-PCR reads via MiXCR and lists one record per CDR3 protein. This table holds about 70,000 distinct CDR3 sequences, about a quarter found once. The length of the CDR3 is 14 residues. The V gene's germline CDR1 is SGHTA and CDR2 FQGNSA. V lost 8 bases to trimming and J lost 4 bases, with 16 bases between them. Sequencing was done on a sample of blood, either unsorted or a sorted T cell fraction (not recorded which). The rearrangement links TRBV7-2 to TRBJ2-3, with a possible D match to TRBD1 (6 bases). This clonotype was obtained from a human donor who was either an allogeneic HSCT recipient or a stem cell or donor lymphocyte infusion donor (not recorded which). It is not recorded whose cells these are; they may come from a transplant donor. Written as DNA, the CDR3 is TGTGCCAGCCGGGACACCGGGTCCGCAGATACGCAGTATTTT. It specifies CASRDTGSADTQYF.